The entry that follows covers one T cell receptor beta chain sequence. Its target is unknown. The sample belongs to a study of chemoradiotherapy in HPV16-positive cancers. Study at large: Candidate HPV-specific T-cell clones and common TCR motifs came from functional assays in a couple of HPV16-positive patients. Overall study results and limits: In HPV16-positive patients, HPV-responsive T-cell expansion tracked better recurrence-free survival.

The assay was immunoSEQ multiplex PCR, and TCRdb's table has in-frame clones only and misses some. The table includes under 800 clones, about 91% detected once. The input for sequencing was tumor tissue, taken from a patient who underwent chemoradiotherapy. The TCR was taken from a human donor with HPV-associated anogenital cancer.

The DNA for the CDR3 is TGTGCCTGGAGCACTAGCGGGAGCGACACCGGGGAGCTGTTTTTT. Translated, it gives CAWSTSGSDTGELFF. This chain links TRBV30 with TRBJ2-2; 11 bases are a match to TRBD2. CDR1 is GTSNPN and CDR2 is SVGIG in the germline V gene (reference sequence). Trimming at V came to 3 bases and at J to 3 bases, leaving 3 bases not matched to a gene. The CDR3 runs to 15 residues.